This TCR beta chain was captured by sequencing in a study of blood T cell repertoires in COVID-19. Original analysis: Amplified reference gene primers provided the basis for estimating nucleated cell counts. The assay was immunoSEQ multiplex PCR, and TCRdb's table has in-frame clones only and misses some. V, J and clone size reflect that table, while D and trimming were determined from the DNA. The table lists hundreds of thousands of clones, around 90% of them singletons. Germline V gene lookup returns CDR1 SGHTA and CDR2 FQGTGA. V was clipped by 5 bases and J by 4 bases; unmatched bases: 5. This CDR3 is 15 amino acids long. Individuals drawn from approximately 26 US areas were about 18 to 89 years old. Participants were placed into cohorts based on the clinical history they reported.

This sequence was found in a woman aged 50 to 65 with acute COVID-19. The source material was PBMCs or T cells enriched from blood (not recorded which). The rearrangement uses TRBV7-3 and TRBJ2-5; the match to TRBD2 covers 12 bases. The CDR3 spells CASSPEGLAGETQYF. The CDR3 DNA follows: TGTGCCAGCAGCCCTGAGGGACTAGCGGGAGAGACCCAGTACTTC.